A selection of T cell receptor beta chains follows, all from one sample in a study of cytomegalovirus exposure and HLA in healthy donors. The repertoire was sequenced with immunoSEQ multiplex PCR; TCRdb's copy has only in-frame clones and lacks some. Of 250,000 to 300,000 clones in the sample, around nine tenths were seen once. The sample consisted of PBMCs. The receptors derive from a girl aged 2 to 9 in good health and CMV-seronegative. CDR3s include the opening cysteine and the closing phenylalanine or tryptophan. A D gene is named only where the DNA matches it firmly. Only some rows state a clone size, as once, few, many or a class for expanded clones.

v_call,clone_size,d_call,j_call,cdr3_aa,cdr3_nt
TRBV6-6,once,TRBD2,TRBJ2-5,CAVRIRRLAGEETQYF,TGTGCCGTCCGGATCAGGAGACTAGCGGGGGAAGAGACCCAGTACTTC
TRBV30,NA,NA,TRBJ2-7,CAWSGGAYEQYF,TGTGCCTGGAGTGGCGGAGCGTACGAGCAGTACTTC
TRBV19,NA,NA,TRBJ2-5,CASSVVYRETQYF,TGTGCCAGTAGTGTTGTCTACAGGGAGACCCAGTACTTC
TRBV10-3,NA,NA,TRBJ2-7,CAISESGSYEQYF,TGTGCCATCAGTGAGTCGGGCAGCTACGAGCAGTACTTC
TRBV6-6,NA,NA,TRBJ1-1,CASSYSGQGNAEAFF,TGTGCCAGCAGTTACTCGGGTCAGGGGAACGCTGAAGCTTTCTTT
TRBV27,NA,NA,TRBJ1-4,CASSYVGEKLFF,TGTGCCAGCAGTTACGTCGGGGAAAAACTGTTTTTT
TRBV6-1,NA,NA,TRBJ1-1,CATESGGPGTEAFF,TGTGCCACAGAATCGGGAGGGCCGGGCACTGAAGCTTTCTTT
TRBV5-5,NA,NA,TRBJ2-5,CASNKETQYF,TGTGCCAGCAACAAAGAGACCCAGTACTTC
TRBV10-3,NA,NA,TRBJ1-2,CAISETASYGYTF,TGTGCCATCAGTGAGACAGCTTCCTATGGCTACACCTTC
TRBV6-5,once,NA,TRBJ1-1,CASHQGMNTEAFF,TGTGCCAGCCACCAGGGGATGAACACTGAAGCTTTCTTT
TRBV6-5,NA,TRBD1,TRBJ1-2,CASSYSLQGGGYTF,TGTGCCAGCAGTTACTCCCTACAGGGGGGGGGCTACACCTTC
TRBV6-4,NA,NA,TRBJ2-7,CASSTGFGEQYF,TGTGCCAGCAGTACAGGGTTCGGCGAGCAGTACTTC
TRBV10-1,NA,TRBD1,TRBJ1-3,CASSKSPGDRPSGNTIYF,TGCGCCAGCAGTAAATCCCCCGGGGACAGGCCCTCTGGAAACACCATATATTTT
TRBV27,NA,NA,TRBJ1-1,CASSSRRGIGNTEAFF,TGTGCCAGCAGCAGTCGGCGGGGGATTGGGAACACTGAAGCTTTCTTT
TRBV5-1,NA,NA,TRBJ2-5,CASSLTGGSETQYF,TGCGCCAGCAGCTTGACTGGCGGATCGGAGACCCAGTACTTC
TRBV19,NA,NA,TRBJ2-5,CASSIPRGDSYQETQYF,TGTGCCAGTAGTATTCCCAGGGGAGATAGCTACCAAGAGACCCAGTACTTC
TRBV30,NA,TRBD2,TRBJ2-7,CAWSRTSGSYEQYF,TGTGCCTGGAGCCGGACTAGCGGGAGCTACGAGCAGTACTTC
TRBV7-8,NA,TRBD1,TRBJ1-2,CASSFRTGGDRGGYTF,TGTGCCAGCAGCTTCCGGACAGGGGGTGACCGGGGCGGCTACACCTTC
TRBV6-1,NA,NA,TRBJ2-1,CASSKGWFSGYYNEQFF,TGTGCCAGCAGTAAAGGGTGGTTTAGCGGATATTACAATGAGCAGTTCTTC
TRBV30,NA,NA,TRBJ2-5,CAWSPVAATQYF,TGTGCCTGGAGTCCGGTTGCGGCGACCCAGTACTTC
TRBV13,few,TRBD1,TRBJ1-3,CASSLGLTGISGNTIYF,TGTGCCAGCAGCTTAGGCCTGACAGGGATCTCTGGAAACACCATATATTTT
TRBV23-1,NA,NA,TRBJ1-1,CARRNGGCTEAFF,TGCGCCAGGAGAAACGGGGGATGTACTGAAGCTTTCTTT
TRBV28,NA,NA,TRBJ2-1,CASRGHLAYNEQFF,TGTGCCAGCAGGGGACACCTGGCCTACAATGAGCAGTTCTTC
TRBV29-1,NA,NA,TRBJ1-1,CSAAEEIGAEAFF,TGCAGCGCTGCCGAGGAAATAGGCGCTGAAGCTTTCTTT
TRBV5-4,NA,TRBD1,TRBJ1-6,CASSLGQGPLRTLHF,TGTGCCAGCAGCTTAGGACAGGGGCCCTTGAGGACCCTCCACTTT
TRBV20-1,NA,NA,TRBJ1-1,CSAGRDTRLDF,TGCAGTGCTGGAAGGGACACACGCCTTGACTTT
TRBV29-1,NA,TRBD2,TRBJ2-7,CSVELASGERHSYEQYF,TGCAGCGTTGAACTGGCTAGCGGGGAGCGCCATTCCTACGAGCAGTACTTC
TRBV6-4,NA,NA,TRBJ2-7,CASTGFRGLSYEQYF,TGTGCCAGCACCGGGTTTAGGGGCCTCTCCTACGAGCAGTACTTC
TRBV21-1,NA,NA,TRBJ1-5,CASSKNHSYSNQPQHF,TGTGCCAGCAGCAAAAATCACAGCTATAGCAATCAGCCCCAGCATTTT
TRBV2,NA,NA,TRBJ2-7,CASIKRNTGSSYEQYF,TGTGCCAGCATTAAGAGGAATACAGGGAGCTCCTACGAGCAGTACTTC
TRBV6-6,NA,NA,TRBJ1-6,CASSYSSASHSPLHF,TGTGCCAGCAGTTACTCTTCCGCCAGTCATTCACCCCTCCACTTT
TRBV6-6,NA,TRBD1,TRBJ1-3,CASSYGDRPSGNTIYF,TGTGCCAGCAGTTATGGGGACAGACCCTCTGGAAACACCATATATTTT
TRBV30,NA,TRBD1,TRBJ2-7,CAWAEGAQVQEQYF,TGTGCCTGGGCCGAGGGGGCGCAGGTTCAGGAGCAGTACTTC
TRBV5-8,NA,TRBD1,TRBJ1-2,CASSFDRGNYGYTF,TGTGCCAGCAGCTTTGACAGGGGTAACTATGGCTACACCTTC
TRBV2,NA,TRBD1,TRBJ1-5,CASNQVTGTVQPQHF,TGTGCCAGCAATCAAGTAACCGGGACAGTTCAGCCCCAGCATTTT